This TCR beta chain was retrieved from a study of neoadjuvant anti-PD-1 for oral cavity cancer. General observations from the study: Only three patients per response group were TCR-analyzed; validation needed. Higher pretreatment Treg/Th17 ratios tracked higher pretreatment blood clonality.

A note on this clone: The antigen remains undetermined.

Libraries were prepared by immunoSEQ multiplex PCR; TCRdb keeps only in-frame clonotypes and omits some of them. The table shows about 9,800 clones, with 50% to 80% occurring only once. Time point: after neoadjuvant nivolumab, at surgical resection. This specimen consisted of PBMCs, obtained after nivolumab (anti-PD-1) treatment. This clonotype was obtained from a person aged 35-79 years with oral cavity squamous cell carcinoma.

The CDR3 sequence: CASSLSPNRGETQYF. The CDR3 DNA sequence: TGTGCCAGCAGCTTAAGCCCCAACAGGGGTGAGACCCAGTACTTC. The genes are TRBV11-2 and TRBJ2-5; 7 bases map to TRBD1. The CDR3 is 15 residues long. Per the germline V gene, CDR1 is SGHAT and CDR2 is FQNNGV. V shed 2 bases, J shed 5 bases, and the junction held 8 bases outside the gene matches.